This is a list of T cell receptor beta chains from one sample in a study of blood T cell repertoires in COVID-19. This table comes from immunoSEQ multiplex PCR, and its TCRdb copy is limited to in-frame clones, with some not included. Of about 140,000 clones in the sample, around 81% were seen once. The sequenced material came from peripheral blood. All receptors come from a human donor in a cohort sampled during active COVID-19. Each CDR3 is given with its conserved first and last residue. A D gene is named only where the DNA matches it firmly. The size field is filled for only some rows; it gives once, few, many or a size class.

d_call,j_call,clone_size,v_call,cdr3_nt,cdr3_aa
TRBD1,TRBJ1-6,-,TRBV7-9,TGTGCCAGCAGCTTAGAGGGGACAGGGGCCTCACCCCTCCACTTT,CASSLEGTGASPLHF
-,TRBJ2-6,-,TRBV6-5,TGTGCCAGCAGTTACTGGCGGTCTGGGGCCAACGTCCTGACTTTC,CASSYWRSGANVLTF
TRBD1,TRBJ1-5,-,TRBV5-6,TGTGCCAGCAGCTCCGGGACAGCGGATGGGTATCAGCCCCAGCATTTT,CASSSGTADGYQPQHF
-,TRBJ2-7,-,TRBV24-1,TGTGCCACCAGTGATTCGACAGGCTACGAGCAGTACTTC,CATSDSTGYEQYF
-,TRBJ2-7,few,TRBV5-5,TGTGCCAGCAGCTTGGCTGTGACAGACACCTACGAGCAGTACTTC,CASSLAVTDTYEQYF
TRBD2,TRBJ2-2,few,TRBV5-4,TGTGCCAGCACCCGTGGGAGGGAGCTCACCGGGGAGCTGTTTTTT,CASTRGRELTGELFF
TRBD2,TRBJ2-1,-,TRBV7-2,TGTGCCAGCAGCGCTTCCGGGACTAGCAATGTCGGTGAGCAGTTCTTC,CASSASGTSNVGEQFF
TRBD1,TRBJ2-2,-,TRBV3-1/TRBV3-2,TGTGCCAGCAGCCAAAACAGGGGATGGAACACCGGGGAGCTGTTTTTT,CASSQNRGWNTGELFF
TRBD1,TRBJ1-2,-,TRBV19,TGTGCCAGTAGCAATCCGGACAGGGGGATGAATGGCTACACCTTC,CASSNPDRGMNGYTF
-,TRBJ2-1,-,TRBV3-1/TRBV3-2,TGTGCCAGCAGCCAATGGGAGGTATACAATGAGCAGTTCTTC,CASSQWEVYNEQFF
-,TRBJ1-2,-,TRBV2,TGTGCCAGCTTTATTGACAGCGCCTACTATGGCTACACCTTC,CASFIDSAYYGYTF
-,TRBJ2-7,-,TRBV3-1/TRBV3-2,TGTGCCAGCAGCCACGTAACTTACGAGCAGTACTTC,CASSHVTYEQYF
TRBD1,TRBJ2-7,-,TRBV5-6,TGTGCCAGCAGTAAGGGGACAGGGGGTCGGGAGCAGTACTTC,CASSKGTGGREQYF
-,TRBJ2-7,-,TRBV7-8,TGTGCCAGCAGCTTAGCCCCCAACAGGGCCCTCACCTACGAGCAGTACTTC,CASSLAPNRALTYEQYF
-,TRBJ1-1,-,TRBV10-3,TGTGCCATCAGTGTAAAGGGTTGGGAGCAGAACACTGAAGCTTTCTTT,CAISVKGWEQNTEAFF
TRBD1,TRBJ2-5,once,TRBV9,TGTGCCAGCAGCGTAGGTGCGACAGGGGGCGCGGAGACCCAGTACTTC,CASSVGATGGAETQYF
TRBD2,TRBJ2-1,-,TRBV7-3,TGTGCCAGCAGCTTAGTCCTAGCGGGATCAAATGAGCAGTTCTTC,CASSLVLAGSNEQFF
-,TRBJ2-7,-,TRBV13,TGTGCCAGCAGCTTAGGATTTACAGGGCCCGAGCAGTACTTC,CASSLGFTGPEQYF